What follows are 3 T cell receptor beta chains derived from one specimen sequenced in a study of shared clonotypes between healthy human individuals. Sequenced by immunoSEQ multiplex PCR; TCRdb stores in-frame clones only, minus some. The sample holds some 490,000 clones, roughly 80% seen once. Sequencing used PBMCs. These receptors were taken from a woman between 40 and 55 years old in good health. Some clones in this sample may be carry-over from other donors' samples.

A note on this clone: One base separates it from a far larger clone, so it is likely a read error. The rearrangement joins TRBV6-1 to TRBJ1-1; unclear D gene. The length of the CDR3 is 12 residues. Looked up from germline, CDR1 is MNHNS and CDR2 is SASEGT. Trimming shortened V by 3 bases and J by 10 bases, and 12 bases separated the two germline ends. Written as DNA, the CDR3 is TGTGCCAGCAGTGAGCGATATCGTGGAGCTTTCTTT. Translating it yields CASSERYRGAFF.

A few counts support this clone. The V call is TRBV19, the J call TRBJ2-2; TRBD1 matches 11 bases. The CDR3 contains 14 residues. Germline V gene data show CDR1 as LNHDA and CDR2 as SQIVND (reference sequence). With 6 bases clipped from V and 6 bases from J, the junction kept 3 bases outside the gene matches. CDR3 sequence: CASRGQGAAGELFF. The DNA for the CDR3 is TGTGCCAGTAGAGGACAGGGGGCGGCCGGGGAGCTGTTTTTT.

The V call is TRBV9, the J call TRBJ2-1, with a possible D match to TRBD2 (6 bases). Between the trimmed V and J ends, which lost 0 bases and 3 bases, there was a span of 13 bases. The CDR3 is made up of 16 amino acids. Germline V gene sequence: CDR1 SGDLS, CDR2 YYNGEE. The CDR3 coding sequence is TGTGCCAGCAGCGTAGGTGGGGGGAATAACTACAATGAGCAGTTCTTC. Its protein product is CASSVGGGNNYNEQFF.